A single sample gave rise to the 22 T cell receptor beta chains below, sequenced in a study of shared clonotypes between healthy human individuals (dated by TCRdb to about 2020). CD8 naive samples were CD45RO-negative cells positively selected for CCR7, giving a CD45RA+CCR7+ population that excluded TemRA cells. The library was obtained by the immunoSEQ multiplex PCR assay. Imported from immuneACCESS, the table was reduced by TCRdb to in-frame sequences with V and J called. These copies leave out some clones; in studies compared against another copy, an unresolved V gene accounts for under half, and the cause of the remainder is not known. The sample includes about 2.2 million clones, with about 93% observed a single time. The top ten hold approximately 1.7% of the sample. Sequenced material: naive CD8+ T cells from PBMCs. In light of the paper, this sample's cell subset or site label describes: CD45RA+CCR7+. All receptors come from a man between 18 and 35 years old in good health. Some clones in this sample may be carry-over from other donors' samples.

Only one count was recorded for this clone. The chain recombines TRBV10-3 with TRBJ1-1; TRBD1 is a possible D gene (5 bases). V was cut by 0 bases and J by 10 bases, with 18 bases left in between. Germline-derived CDR1 and CDR2 are ENHRY and SYGVKD. The CDR3 covers 15 residues. As DNA, the CDR3 is TGTGCCATCAGTGAGTCTGTGGACACCTCACGGGGAGCTTTCTTT. Its protein is CAISESVDTSRGAFF.

The chain carries TRBV7-3 and TRBJ1-1, with unresolved D. The germline V gene encodes CDR1 SGHTA and CDR2 FQGTGA. The CDR3 contains 15 residues. V was clipped by 0 bases and J by 4 bases, with 12 bases between them. The CDR3 loop is CASSLTSAGSTEAFF. In DNA form, the CDR3 reads TGTGCCAGCAGCTTAACGAGCGCAGGTTCCACTGAAGCTTTCTTT.

Only a few counts were recorded for this clone. Other DNA sequences within the sample encode an identical CDR3. The chain joins TRBV28 to TRBJ1-1; D perhaps matches TRBD1 (5 bases). This CDR3 comprises 13 residues. Germline lookup yields CDR1 MDHEN and CDR2 SYDVKM. V was shortened by 2 bases and J by 5 bases, with 9 bases between the two germline ends. DNA of the CDR3: TGTGCCAGCAGTTTAGTTGGGGGAACTGAAGCTTTCTTT. It codes for CASSLVGGTEAFF. The complete variable domain, with remaining parts taken from reference TRBV28 and TRBJ1-1, reads DVKVTQSSRYLVKRTGEKVFLECVQDMDHENMFWYRQDPGLGLRLIYFSYDVKMKEKGDIPEGYSVSREKKERFSLILESASTNQTSMYLCASSLVGGTEAFFGQGTRLTVV.

The J gene is TRBJ1-2, the V gene TRBV7-3, with 8 positions matching TRBD1. CDR3 size: 15 residues. The V gene's germline CDR1 is SGHTA and CDR2 FQGTGA. J gave up 6 bases and V 5 bases, and 11 bases lay outside the gene matches. The CDR3 loop is CASSGGQGAANGYTF. Written as DNA, the CDR3 is TGTGCCAGCAGCGGGGGCCAGGGGGCAGCAAATGGCTACACCTTC.

The chain is built from TRBV15 and TRBJ1-1; no definite D call. V dropped 0 bases and J dropped 0 bases, with 11 bases sitting between them. The CDR3 loop spans 16 amino acids. Germline V gives CDR1 LNHNV, CDR2 YYDKDF (reference sequence). The CDR3 region has the DNA TGTGCCACCAGCAGAGATTTGGGAGGCATGAACACTGAAGCTTTCTTT. Translating gives CATSRDLGGMNTEAFF.

On this clone itself: This same CDR3 is encoded by further DNA sequences in the sample. CDR3 residues: CASSLSPYEQYF. Here the CDR3 DNA reads TGTGCCAGCAGTTTATCTCCCTACGAGCAGTACTTC. The V and J genes are TRBV27 and TRBJ2-7; D is unresolved. This CDR3 is 12 amino acids long. V gave up 0 bases and J gave up 2 bases, with 2 bases separating them. Germline V lookup: CDR1 MNHEY, CDR2 SMNVEV (reference sequence).

This chain uses TRBV5-8 with TRBJ2-7, with TRBD1 matching 8 bases. Germline CDR1 reads SGHTS; CDR2 reads YDEGEE. The CDR3 is made up of 16 amino acids. J lost 0 bases, V lost 4 bases, and 9 bases had no gene match. Here the CDR3 DNA reads TGTGCCAGCAGCGGAATTGGGACAGGAAACTCCTACGAGCAGTACTTC. This encodes CASSGIGTGNSYEQYF.

V gene TRBV5-6 combines with J gene TRBJ2-1; perhaps TRBD2 as D (5 bases). Per the germline V gene, CDR1 is SGHDT and CDR2 is YYEEEE. This CDR3 region has 13 residues. V was clipped by 5 bases and J by 9 bases, with 15 bases between them. In DNA form, the CDR3 reads TGTGCCAGCAGATCCGGAGGCTTGGGTGAGCAGTTCTTC. Its protein product is CASRSGGLGEQFF.

This clone was recorded only once. The rearrangement joins TRBV19 to TRBJ2-7; D could derive from TRBD1 or TRBD2 (6 bases each). The germline CDR1 and CDR2 sequences are LNHDA and SQIVND (reference sequence). The CDR3 spans 13 residues. Trimming removed 3 bases at V and 6 bases at J, with 12 bases between. CDR3 DNA: TGTGCCAGTAGTATGGTGAAGGGGGGCGAGCAGTACTTC. The encoded protein is CASSMVKGGEQYF. Combining the CDR3 with reference TRBV19 and TRBJ2-7 gives the whole variable domain DGGITQSPKYLFRKEGQNVTLSCEQNLNHDAMYWYRQDPGQGLRLIYYSQIVNDFQKGDIAEGYSVSREKKESFPLTVTSAQKNPTAFYLCASSMVKGGEQYFGPGTRLTVT.

This CDR3 is CASKPGLAGRDNEQFF. As DNA, the CDR3 is TGTGCCAGCAAACCGGGACTAGCGGGAAGGGACAATGAGCAGTTCTTC. J is TRBJ2-1 and V is TRBV5-4; 13 nucleotides line up with TRBD2. Germline V gives CDR1 SGHNT, CDR2 YYREEE (reference sequence). The CDR3 is 16 amino acids. V lost 6 bases to trimming and J lost 5 bases; unmatched junction nucleotides: 8.

The chain carries TRBV7-9 and TRBJ2-3; TRBD2 aligns across 7 bases. The germline V gene encodes CDR1 SEHNR and CDR2 FQNEAQ (reference sequence). Unmatched junction bases numbered 9, after V lost 5 bases and J lost 4 bases. CDR3 length: 15 residues. CDR3 coding DNA: TGTGCCAGCAGCCAACCCGTCCTAGCGGCAGATACGCAGTATTTT. It specifies CASSQPVLAADTQYF. The variable domain in full, completed from reference TRBV7-9 and TRBJ2-3, reads DTGVSQNPRHKITKRGQNVTFRCDPISEHNRLYWYRQTLGQGPEFLTYFQNEAQLEKSRLLSDRFSAERPKGSFSTLEIQRTEQGDSAMYLCASSQPVLAADTQYFGPGTRLTVL.

The rearrangement links TRBV30 to TRBJ2-3, with 11 nucleotides matching TRBD2. The CDR3 is 15 amino acids. Germline loops: CDR1 GTSNPN, CDR2 SVGIG (reference sequence). The ends lost 5 bases at V and 1 base at J; junction bases unmatched: 5. CDR3 protein: CAWAKLAGGTDTQYF. CDR3 nucleotide sequence: TGTGCCTGGGCCAAACTAGCGGGAGGCACAGATACGCAGTATTTT.

The chain is built from TRBV4-1 and TRBJ1-5; a possible D gene is TRBD1 (6 bases). The CDR3 covers 16 residues. Per the germline V gene, CDR1 is MGHRA and CDR2 is YSYEKL. The V gene lost 4 bases and the J gene lost 6 bases, with 19 bases spanning the gap. CDR3 loop: CASSPHRAGAGQPQHF. In DNA, the CDR3 is TGCGCCAGCAGCCCACATCGCGCGGGGGCGGGTCAGCCCCAGCATTTT.

The J gene is TRBJ2-7, the V gene TRBV29-1; 10 bases line up with TRBD2. This CDR3 spans 15 amino acids. CDR1 SQVTM and CDR2 ANQGSEA come from the germline V gene. Unmatched junction bases numbered 5, after V lost 1 base and J lost 2 bases. The DNA of the CDR3 is TGCAGCGTTGAAGGAGGACTAGCGGAAACCTACGAGCAGTACTTC. It is translated as CSVEGGLAETYEQYF.

The CDR3 bases are TGTGCCAGCAGTGAATTATCCGCAACCCCGTCCTACGAGCAGTACTTC. It is translated as CASSELSATPSYEQYF. V gene TRBV6-1 combines with J gene TRBJ2-7; D gene ambiguous. The CDR3 consists of 16 residues. Germline-derived CDR1 and CDR2 are MNHNS and SASEGT. Deletions cut 2 bases from V and 1 base from J, with 15 bases between.

This clone was counted between two and nine times. The chain carries TRBV29-1 and TRBJ1-1, with D tentatively TRBD1 (5 bases). V lost 4 bases and J lost 5, with 14 bases in between. This CDR3 comprises 13 residues. CDR1 SQVTM and CDR2 ANQGSEA come from the germline V gene. The CDR3 DNA reads TGCAGCGTTGTTACGGGGAGGGGTACTGAAGCTTTCTTT. It encodes CSVVTGRGTEAFF.

The chain links TRBV7-6 to TRBJ2-3, with D possibly called TRBD1 or TRBD2 (5 bases each). Trimming cost V 4 bases and J 2 bases, with 19 bases left between them. Germline loops: CDR1 SGHVS, CDR2 FNYEAQ. This CDR3 has 17 residues. The CDR3 coding sequence is TGTGCCAGCAGCTATTGGATGTGGGGGACCCCCACAGATACGCAGTATTTT. The encoded protein is CASSYWMWGTPTDTQYF.

This chain links TRBV13 with TRBJ2-1, with 7 bases fitting TRBD2. Losses at the gene ends were 5 bases for V and 0 bases for J; bases not matched to a gene: 7. Germline-derived CDR1 and CDR2 are PRHDT and FYEKMQ (reference sequence). The CDR3 is 16 amino acids. CDR3 in DNA: TGTGCCAGCAGCGCCCCAGCGGGGAACTCCTACAATGAGCAGTTCTTC. Translating gives CASSAPAGNSYNEQFF.

Concerning this clone itself: The sample holds other DNA sequences that translate to the same CDR3. The V call is TRBV19, the J call TRBJ1-2; 7 nucleotides agree with TRBD1. Germline V gene lookup returns CDR1 LNHDA and CDR2 SQIVND (reference sequence). The V segment lost 8 bases and the J segment 2 bases; nucleotides outside the gene matches: 2. The CDR3 sequence is 12 residues long. The CDR3 loop is CASRTGNYGYTF. The CDR3 nucleotides are TGTGCCAGTCGGACAGGAAACTATGGCTACACCTTC.

The chain recombines TRBV28 with TRBJ2-7, with 9 bases lining up with TRBD1. The CDR3 sequence is 14 residues long. With V trimmed by 5 bases and J by 5 bases, 7 bases remained unmatched. Germline V CDR1 and CDR2: MDHEN, SYDVKM. Here the CDR3 reads CASSMTGGRHEQYF. In DNA, the CDR3 is TGTGCCAGCAGTATGACAGGGGGTAGACACGAGCAGTACTTC.

This chain uses TRBV7-9 with TRBJ2-1; D is tentatively TRBD1 or TRBD2 (7 bases each). CDR1 SEHNR and CDR2 FQNEAQ come from the germline V gene (reference sequence). The CDR3 runs to 14 residues. Deletions cut 5 bases from V and 6 bases from J, with 14 bases between. The CDR3 is CASSRGDSINEQFF. CDR3 bases: TGTGCCAGCAGCCGGGGGGACAGCATCAATGAGCAGTTCTTC.

The V gene is TRBV23-1, the J gene TRBJ2-1, with D maybe TRBD1 (6 bases). TRBV23-1 is known as an ORF, though its function is uncertain. V was trimmed by 2 bases and J by 7 bases, leaving 18 bases between them. The CDR3 runs to 16 residues. CDR3 nucleotide sequence: TGCGCCAGCAGTCAACAAACAGGGTTCCGGACGAATGAGCAGTTCTTC. This encodes CASSQQTGFRTNEQFF.